The clone carrying this TCR beta chain was seen once. Its antigen is as yet unknown. The sample is drawn from a study of shared clonotypes between healthy human individuals. Study-wide points: Owing to a small donor count, the genetic and exposure-history diversity represented was limited.

Terminally differentiated effector memory CD45RA+ cells were excluded by CCR7 positive selection of CD45RO-negative cells. Repertoires were generated with immunoSEQ multiplex PCR, while TCRdb's copy carries only in-frame clones and drops some. The sample includes some 800,000 clones, 90% to 95% of them seen just once. The V end lost 0 bases, the J end lost 3 bases, and 15 bases lay between the germline ends. Germline lookup yields CDR1 SGHNT and CDR2 YYREEE (reference sequence). This CDR3 contains 16 residues. The sample comprised naive CD8+ T cells sorted from blood. The receptor's source is a man aged 25-45 years in good health. V is TRBV5-4 and J is TRBJ1-1; a weak D match, TRBD1 (6 bases). CDR3 in amino acids: CASSLVTGPDDTEAFF. Here the CDR3 DNA reads TGTGCCAGCAGCTTGGTGACAGGCCCCGATGACACTGAAGCTTTCTTT.